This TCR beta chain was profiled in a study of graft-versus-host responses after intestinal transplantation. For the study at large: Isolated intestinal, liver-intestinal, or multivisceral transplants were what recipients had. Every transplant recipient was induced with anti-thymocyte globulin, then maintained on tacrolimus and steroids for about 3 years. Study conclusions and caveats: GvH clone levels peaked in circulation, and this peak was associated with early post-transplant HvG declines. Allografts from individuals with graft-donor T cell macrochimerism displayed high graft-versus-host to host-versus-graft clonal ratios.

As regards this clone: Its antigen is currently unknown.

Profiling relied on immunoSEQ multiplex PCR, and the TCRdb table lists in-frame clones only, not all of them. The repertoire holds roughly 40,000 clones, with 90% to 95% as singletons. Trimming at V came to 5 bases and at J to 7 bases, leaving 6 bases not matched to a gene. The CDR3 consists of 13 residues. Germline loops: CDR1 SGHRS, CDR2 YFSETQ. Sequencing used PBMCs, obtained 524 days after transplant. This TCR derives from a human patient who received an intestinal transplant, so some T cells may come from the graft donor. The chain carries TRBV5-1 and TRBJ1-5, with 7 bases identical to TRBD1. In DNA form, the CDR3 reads TGCGCCAGCAGAACTGACAGGGAACAGCCCCAGCATTTT. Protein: CASRTDREQPQHF.